This TCR beta chain derives from a study of blood T cell repertoires in COVID-19. Study details: T cells, B-cell-depleted T cells, or PBMCs provided the cDNA or gDNA that served as material.

Per the authors' pipeline: Amplifying reference gene primers gave estimates of nucleated cell counts. Measured with immunoSEQ multiplex PCR; TCRdb has only the in-frame clones, and not every one. The DNA was the basis for D and trimming; V, J and clone size are from that table. The sample holds 300,000 to 350,000 clones, 91% seen once. Trimming shortened V by 7 bases and J by 2 bases, and 20 bases separated the two germline ends. The germline V gene encodes CDR1 MNHEY and CDR2 SVGEGT. This CDR3 region has 16 residues. The chain combines TRBV6-2 or TRBV6-3 with TRBJ2-5; no firm D call. The specimen sequenced was peripheral blood. This clonotype originated in a woman between 18 and 29 years old who had recovered from COVID-19. The CDR3 reads CASNPYLVTAQETQYF. CDR3 DNA: TGTGCCAGCAACCCCTACCTGGTCACTGCACAAGAGACCCAGTACTTC.